One sample yielded the 20 T cell receptor beta chains listed below, sequenced in a study of neoadjuvant anti-PD-1 for oral cavity cancer. Produced via immunoSEQ multiplex PCR; TCRdb's table is partial and in-frame only. The table has 6,500 to 8,500 clones, 40% to 60% seen once. The source was tumor tissue, collected before nivolumab (anti-PD-1) treatment. These receptors originate from a person aged 35-80 years with oral cavity squamous cell carcinoma.

A few counts support this clone. The chain is built from TRBV19 and TRBJ2-5, with 8 bases that match TRBD1. Per the germline V gene, CDR1 is LNHDA and CDR2 is SQIVND (reference sequence). This CDR3 region has 14 residues. V shed 7 bases, J shed 5 bases, and the junction held 9 bases outside the gene matches. The CDR3 reads CASTHTGGSETQYF. Here the CDR3 DNA reads TGTGCCAGTACCCACACAGGGGGTTCGGAGACCCAGTACTTC.

This clone was observed a few times. The chain is built from TRBV7-6 and TRBJ2-7; D remains ambiguous. The CDR3 is 11 residues long. Germline V gene lookup returns CDR1 SGHVS and CDR2 FNYEAQ. Trimming took off 5 bases at V and 5 bases at J, with 7 bases between the two ends. The CDR3 here is CASSDLNEQYF. The CDR3 nucleotides read TGTGCCAGCAGCGACCTTAACGAGCAGTACTTC.

The chain is built from TRBV10-2 and TRBJ2-7; the match to TRBD2 covers 14 bases. CDR1 is WSHSY and CDR2 is SAAADI in the germline V gene. The CDR3 totals 22 residues. The trim removed 3 bases at V and 0 bases at J, leaving 19 bases unmatched. The CDR3 DNA reads as TGCGCCAGCAGTGATCCTGGGACGGTCCCGGGACTAGCGGGAGTGCCCTCCTACGAGCAGTACTTC. Protein: CASSDPGTVPGLAGVPSYEQYF.

This clone was counted only a few times. This chain connects TRBV7-8 to TRBJ2-1; TRBD2 matches 7 bases. The CDR3 runs 14 residues. Germline V CDR1 and CDR2: SGHVS, FQNEAQ. V lost 1 base, J lost 8 bases, and 5 bases stayed unmatched. This CDR3 is CASSLGGGPYEQFF. Written as DNA, the CDR3 is TGTGCCAGCAGCTTAGGGGGAGGGCCCTATGAGCAGTTCTTC. The whole variable domain, remainder taken from reference TRBV7-8 and TRBJ2-1, is GAGVSQSPRYKVAKRGQDVALRCDPISGHVSLFWYQQALGQGPEFLTYFQNEAQLDKSGLPSDRFFAERPEGSVSTLKIQRTQQEDSAVYLCASSLGGGPYEQFFGPGTRLTVL.

The J gene is TRBJ2-7, the V gene TRBV5-4, with 7 bases matching TRBD2. Losses at the gene ends were 3 bases for V and 4 bases for J; bases not matched to a gene: 7. The V gene's germline CDR1 is SGHNT and CDR2 YYREEE (reference sequence). This CDR3 is 14 amino acids long. The CDR3 DNA sequence: TGTGCCAGCAGCTCCGGACTAGAACTTTACGAGCAGTACTTC. It encodes CASSSGLELYEQYF. Variable domain in full (rest from reference TRBV5-4 and TRBJ2-7): ETGVTQSPTHLIKTRGQQVTLRCSSQSGHNTVSWYQQALGQGPQFIFQYYREEENGRGNFPPRFSGLQFPNYSSELNVNALELDDSALYLCASSSGLELYEQYFGPGTRLTVT.

The chain recombines TRBV7-6 with TRBJ1-1, with unresolved D. The germline V and J ends were trimmed by 2 bases and 4 bases, with 14 bases remaining between them. The CDR3 extends over 15 amino acids. The germline gives CDR1 SGHVS, CDR2 FNYEAQ. The CDR3, as DNA: TGTGCCAGCAGCTTAACAATCTTGGGCTCCACTGAAGCTTTCTTT. As protein: CASSLTILGSTEAFF.

In this sample, this clone turned up once. V and J are TRBV6-6 and TRBJ2-7; 7 bases line up with TRBD1. CDR1 is MNHNY, CDR2 SVGAGI, per germline (reference sequence). This CDR3 is built from 13 residues. The J segment lost 1 base and the V segment lost 6 bases, leaving 3 bases of the junction unmatched. CDR3 sequence: CASSRQGSYEQYF. CDR3 bases: TGTGCCAGCAGCCGACAGGGTTCCTACGAGCAGTACTTC.

This clone is categorized as medium-sized. This chain uses TRBV21-1 with TRBJ2-3; the DNA was not used to check the table's D call, TRBD2. TRBV21-1 has pseudogene status. The CDR3 is 16 residues long. CDR3 in DNA: TGTGCCAGCATCCGCCAAGGAGACCGACCCACAGATACGCAGTATTTT. This gives the protein CASIRQGDRPTDTQYF.

This clone was seen more than once but under ten times. The chain joins TRBV20-1 to TRBJ2-7; D is ambiguous. Per the germline V gene, CDR1 is DFQATT and CDR2 is SNEGSKA (reference sequence). The length of the CDR3 is 10 residues. Written as DNA, the CDR3 is TGCAGCTTGGGAACCTACGAGCAGTACTTC. Translated, it gives CSLGTYEQYF.

This clone was observed a few times. V and J are TRBV5-5 and TRBJ1-1, with D unclear. Trimming took 4 bases from V and 3 from J, leaving 13 bases between them. Per germline, CDR1 SGHKS and CDR2 YYEKEE (reference sequence). The CDR3 loop spans 14 amino acids. The CDR3 protein is CASSRVTSDTEAFF. The CDR3 DNA reads as TGTGCCAGCAGCCGGGTCACGTCGGACACTGAAGCTTTCTTT.

The chain uses TRBV6-1 and TRBJ2-7; possibly TRBD2 for D (6 bases). The CDR3 covers 15 residues. The germline V and J ends were trimmed by 6 bases and 7 bases, with 22 bases remaining between them. CDR1 is MNHNS and CDR2 is SASEGT in the germline V gene. Here the CDR3 DNA reads TGTGCCAGCAGAGAACCGGGGTCAGCGGCGGGGGAGCAGTACTTC. Its protein is CASREPGSAAGEQYF.

The rearrangement links TRBV2 to TRBJ2-7; no reliable D call. V was shortened by 7 bases and J by 0 bases, with 10 bases between the two germline ends. Per germline, CDR1 SNHLY and CDR2 FYNNEI. The CDR3 is 13 residues long. CDR3 sequence reads: CASTVADSYEQYF. The CDR3 DNA sequence: TGTGCCAGCACGGTCGCTGACTCCTACGAGCAGTACTTC.

In its sample, this clone was seen once. The rearrangement links TRBV5-1 to TRBJ2-1; no firm D call. Germline loops: CDR1 SGHRS, CDR2 YFSETQ. The CDR3 totals 13 residues. V was trimmed by 4 bases and J by 5 bases, leaving 10 bases between them. The CDR3 region has the DNA TGCGCCAGCAGCCCGGCCCAGAACAATGAGCAGTTCTTC. Its translation is CASSPAQNNEQFF.

This clone was found a few times. V is TRBV19 and J is TRBJ2-7; maybe TRBD1 (5 bases). The CDR3 length is 16 residues. Germline CDR1 and CDR2: LNHDA and SQIVND (reference sequence). V was shortened by 3 bases and J by 7 bases, with 22 bases between the two germline ends. The CDR3 region is CASSIRGGQRQGEQYF. The DNA for the CDR3 is TGTGCCAGTAGTATTAGGGGCGGCCAGCGACAAGGGGAGCAGTACTTC.

The J gene is TRBJ1-1, the V gene TRBV19; 7 nucleotides agree with TRBD1. V lost 6 bases and J lost 4; bases outside the gene matches: 17. The CDR3 contains 17 residues. The germline V gene has CDR1 LNHDA and CDR2 SQIVND (reference sequence). CDR3 amino acids: CASRAPGQRSQITEAFF. The CDR3 nucleotides are TGTGCCAGTAGGGCCCCGGGACAGCGCTCACAAATCACTGAAGCTTTCTTT.

V usage is TRBV6-5 and J usage is TRBJ1-2; 8 bases line up with TRBD1. The CDR3 spans 15 residues. Germline V CDR1 and CDR2: MNHEY, SVGAGI. With V trimmed by 0 bases and J by 4 bases, 4 bases remained unmatched. CDR3: CASSYSGQAPYGYTF. The CDR3 DNA follows: TGTGCCAGCAGTTACTCGGGACAGGCCCCCTATGGCTACACCTTC.

This clone was found a few times. CDR3 region: CSASQGYEQYF. CDR3 in DNA: TGCAGTGCTAGTCAGGGTTACGAGCAGTACTTC. The rearrangement uses TRBV20-1 and TRBJ2-7; the D gene is possibly TRBD1 (5 bases). Germline assignment: CDR1 DFQATT and CDR2 SNEGSKA (reference sequence). The CDR3 is made up of 11 amino acids. Trimming pared 3 bases from V and 4 bases from J, leaving 7 bases between.

This chain uses TRBV30 with TRBJ1-1; 9 bases are a match to TRBD1. Germline CDR1 reads GTSNPN; CDR2 reads SVGIG (reference sequence). The CDR3 loop spans 15 amino acids. With 0 bases clipped from V and 5 bases from J, the junction kept 7 bases outside the gene matches. The CDR3 spells CAWSVRGTGSTEAFF. The DNA of the CDR3 is TGTGCCTGGAGTGTACGGGGGACAGGGTCGACTGAAGCTTTCTTT.

V is TRBV5-1 and J is TRBJ2-4; no reliable D call. V was clipped by 4 bases and J by 1 base, with 15 bases between them. In germline, CDR1 is SGHRS, CDR2 YFSETQ. The CDR3 contains 16 residues. The DNA for the CDR3 is TGCGCCAGCAGCATAGGGCCCTCCGAGGCCAAAAACATTCAGTACTTC. This encodes CASSIGPSEAKNIQYF.

V and J are TRBV13 and TRBJ1-3, with no clear D. The V gene lost 5 bases and the J gene lost 6 bases, with 17 bases spanning the gap. CDR1 is PRHDT and CDR2 is FYEKMQ in the germline V gene (reference sequence). CDR3 length: 15 residues. The CDR3 DNA is TGTGCCAGCAGCCGCCCCCGGGAGCCGATAAACACCATATATTTT. It is translated as CASSRPREPINTIYF.